This T cell receptor (beta chain) originates from a study of OX40 agonist ivuxolimab in advanced cancers. Notes on the study in general: Compared with CD4+, CD8+ T cells on average had more expanded clones.

If patients had autoimmune disease history or systemic immunosuppression, they were excluded. Sampling of blood occurred at baseline, cycle 4 day 1, and cycle 7 day 1. The CDR3 is 15 residues long. Trimming took 4 bases from V and 3 from J; bases not matched to a gene: 2. CDR1 and CDR2 from the germline V gene are SEHNR and FQNEAQ (reference sequence). Turning to this clone: Antigen: not known.

Repertoires were generated with immunoSEQ multiplex PCR, while TCRdb's copy carries only in-frame clones and drops some. The sample consists of roughly 140,000 clones, around 94% of them appearing once. The sample here was CD4+ or CD8+ T cells sorted from blood, taken in a trial of the OX40 agonist ivuxolimab. The TCR comes from an adult with an advanced solid tumor such as melanoma, head and neck, liver or kidney cancer. The chain is built from TRBV7-9 and TRBJ2-3; 12 positions agree with TRBD2. CDR3 bases: TGTGCCAGCAGCTCGACTAGCGGGGGAACAGATACGCAGTATTTT. Amino acid sequence: CASSSTSGGTDTQYF.